Shown below are 13 T cell receptor beta chains from a single sample sequenced in a study of regulatory T cells in long-lasting Graves disease. Indicated time point: persistent/refractory GD, antithyroid drugs over 5 years with positive TRAb. TCR sequences were obtained from RNA taken from PBMCs. HTBI primers from iRepertoire and Arm-PCR of CDR3 regions yielded the TCR beta libraries. In TCRdb, the multiplex PCR reads were re-called with MiXCR into one record per CDR3 protein. The repertoire holds about 470,000 distinct CDR3 sequences, with less than 25% as singletons. Here the sequenced sample was peripheral blood mononuclear cells (PBMCs), taken when the disease was refractory, from a patient treated with antithyroid drugs. These receptors all come from a female donor with Graves disease.

This clonotype was recorded only once. V is TRBV4-1 and J is TRBJ2-4; 8 nucleotides align to TRBD1. The better agreement between TRBJ2-5 and the DNA end casts doubt on the J call. Per the germline V gene, CDR1 is MGHRA and CDR2 is YSYEKL. This CDR3 contains 15 residues. CDR3 sequence reads: CASSQTQGAGETQYF. CDR3 coding DNA: TGCGCCAGCAGCCAAACGCAGGGGGCTGGAGAGACCCAGTACTTC.

This clonotype was seen many times. The chain combines TRBV6-1 with TRBJ2-7; 7 positions agree with TRBD2. CDR3 length: 15 residues. The J segment lost 3 bases and the V segment lost 9 bases, leaving 14 bases of the junction unmatched. Germline V gives CDR1 MNHNS, CDR2 SASEGT. The CDR3 DNA sequence: TGTGCCAGTAGCCGATCCGGACTAGGAGACTACGAGCAGTACTTC. Its translation is CASSRSGLGDYEQYF.

CDR3 in amino acids: CASSNRPGTDTQYF. CDR3 DNA: TGTGCCAGTAGTAACCGGCCGGGCACAGATACGCAGTATTTT. The gene calls are TRBV19 and TRBJ2-3; no reliable D call. Germline CDR1 and CDR2: LNHDA and SQIVND (reference sequence). The V end was cut by 4 bases, the J end by 1 base, with 9 bases between. This CDR3 has 14 residues.

In this sample, this clonotype turned up many times. The CDR3 spells CASSFGTGVYQPQHF. Here the CDR3 DNA reads TGTGCCAGCAGTTTCGGGACAGGGGTCTATCAGCCCCAGCATTTT. The chain carries TRBV28 and TRBJ1-5, with 10 bases identical to TRBD1. The CDR3 runs to 15 residues. J was trimmed by 5 bases and V by 3 bases; bases with no gene match: 4. Germline values: CDR1 MDHEN, CDR2 SYDVKM.

There are a few counts of this clonotype. The CDR3 is CASTLSGPGTDTQYF. CDR3 DNA: TGTGCCAGCACCCTTAGCGGGCCTGGCACAGATACGCAGTATTTT. The chain carries TRBV28 and TRBJ2-3; TRBD2 aligns across 7 bases. The CDR3 length is 15 residues. CDR1 MDHEN and CDR2 SYDVKM come from the germline V gene. V trimming: 7 bases; J trimming: 1 base; junction bases outside the gene matches: 8. Full variable domain (remainder filled in from reference TRBV28 and TRBJ2-3): DVKVTQSSRYLVKRTGEKVFLECVQDMDHENMFWYRQDPGLGLRLIYFSYDVKMKEKGDIPEGYSVSREKKERFSLILESASTNQTSMYLCASTLSGPGTDTQYFGPGTRLTVL.

This clonotype was picked up a small number of times. The chain is built from TRBV11-1 and TRBJ1-1, with a possible D match to TRBD1 (6 bases). CDR1 is SGHAT and CDR2 is FQDESV in the germline V gene (reference sequence). V lost 1 base and J lost 0, with 9 bases in between. The CDR3 has 15 amino acids. CDR3 sequence: CASSLEDRVNTEAFF. The CDR3 DNA reads TGTGCCAGCAGCTTAGAGGACAGAGTGAACACTGAAGCTTTCTTT.

The sample holds one count of this clonotype. The chain uses TRBV7-2 and TRBJ1-5, with 9 positions matching TRBD1. V lost 3 bases to trimming and J lost 7 bases; unmatched junction nucleotides: 10. Germline assignment: CDR1 SGHTA and CDR2 FQGNSA. The CDR3 has 16 residues. In DNA, the CDR3 is TGTGCCAGCAGCTTCTATACAGGGGGCGGAAGACAGCCCCAGCATTTT. Amino acids: CASSFYTGGGRQPQHF.

In regard to this clonotype: A much larger clone is a single base away; this may be a read error. The chain links TRBV28 to TRBJ1-3; D not resolved. This CDR3 is built from 15 residues. Germline V gene data show CDR1 as MDHEN and CDR2 as SYDVKM. The CDR3 DNA is TGTGCCAGCAGTTTCGGTGGGGTCTCTGGAAACACCGTATATTTT. It translates to CASSFGGVSGNTVYF. Variable domain in full (rest from reference TRBV28 and TRBJ1-3): DVKVTQSSRYLVKRTGEKVFLECVQDMDHENMFWYRQDPGLGLRLIYFSYDVKMKEKGDIPEGYSVSREKKERFSLILESASTNQTSMYLCASSFGGVSGNTVYFGEGSWLTVV.

This clonotype has a single count. The gene calls are TRBV5-4 and TRBJ1-2; tentative D call: TRBD1 (5 bases). The CDR3 totals 15 residues. Trimming pared 4 bases from V and 1 base from J, leaving 14 bases between. Germline assignment: CDR1 SGHNT and CDR2 YYREEE (reference sequence). The CDR3 coding sequence is TGTGCCAGCAGCCGCCCGGGGCAAATTAACTATGGCTACACCTTC. Translating gives CASSRPGQINYGYTF.

Ten or more counts support this clonotype. The chain combines TRBV28 with TRBJ2-7; no reliable D call. Germline CDR1 is MDHEN and CDR2 is SYDVKM. V gave up 6 bases and J gave up 6 bases, with 18 bases separating them. The CDR3 length is 14 residues. The CDR3: CASSLNLHPLEQYF. The CDR3 coding sequence is TGTGCCAGCAGCCTCAACCTACATCCCCTCGAGCAGTACTTC.

The chain is built from TRBV20-1 and TRBJ1-1; a weak D match, TRBD1 (5 bases). V gave up 4 bases and J gave up 4 bases, with 10 bases separating them. Per germline, CDR1 DFQATT and CDR2 SNEGSKA (reference sequence). CDR3 length: 12 residues. CDR3: CSANPGRTEAFF. The DNA of the CDR3 is TGCAGTGCTAATCCGGGACGCACTGAAGCTTTCTTT.

This clonotype showed up many times. The CDR3 coding sequence is TGCAGTGCTAGGAGGCAGCGGGCAGGGTTGGACAATCAGCCCCAGCATTTT. This sequence encodes CSARRQRAGLDNQPQHF. The rearrangement uses TRBV20-1 and TRBJ1-5; a weak D match, TRBD1 (5 bases). The CDR3 has 17 residues. Trimming left V 3 bases short and J 3 bases short, with 21 bases between. From germline, CDR1 is DFQATT and CDR2 SNEGSKA (reference sequence).

J is TRBJ2-6 and V is TRBV6-5; 9 bases agree with TRBD1. The CDR3 length is 18 residues. The V gene's germline CDR1 is MNHEY and CDR2 SVGAGI. J lost 4 bases, V lost 5 bases, and 12 bases had no gene match. The CDR3 protein is CASSNYRDRAAGANVLTF. The CDR3 DNA is TGTGCCAGCAGTAACTACCGGGACAGGGCGGCCGGGGCCAACGTCCTGACTTTC.